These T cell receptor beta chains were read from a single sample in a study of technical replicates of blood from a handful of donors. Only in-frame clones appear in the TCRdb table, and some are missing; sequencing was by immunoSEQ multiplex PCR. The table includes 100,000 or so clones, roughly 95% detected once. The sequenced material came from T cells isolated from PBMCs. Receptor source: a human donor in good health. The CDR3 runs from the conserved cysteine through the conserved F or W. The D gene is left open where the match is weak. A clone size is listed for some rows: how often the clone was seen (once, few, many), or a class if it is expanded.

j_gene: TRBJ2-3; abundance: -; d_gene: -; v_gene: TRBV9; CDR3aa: CASSVALGSDTQYF; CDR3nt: TGTGCCAGCAGCGTAGCTTTGGGCTCAGATACGCAGTATTTT
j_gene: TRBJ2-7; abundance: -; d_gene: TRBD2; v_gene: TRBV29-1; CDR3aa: CSATPGGGLYEQYF; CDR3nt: TGCAGCGCGACACCGGGGGGAGGGTTGTACGAGCAGTACTTC
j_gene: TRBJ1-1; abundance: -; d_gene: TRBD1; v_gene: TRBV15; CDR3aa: CATSGQGVEAFF; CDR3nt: TGTGCCACCAGCGGACAGGGGGTTGAAGCTTTCTTT
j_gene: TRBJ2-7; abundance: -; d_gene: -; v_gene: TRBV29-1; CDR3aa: CSVGRAGDSYEQYF; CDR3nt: TGCAGCGTTGGTCGGGCAGGGGACTCCTACGAGCAGTACTTC
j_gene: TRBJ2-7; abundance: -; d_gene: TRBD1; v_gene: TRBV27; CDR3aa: CASSWTGTNEQYF; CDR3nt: TGTGCCAGCAGTTGGACAGGGACGAACGAGCAGTACTTC
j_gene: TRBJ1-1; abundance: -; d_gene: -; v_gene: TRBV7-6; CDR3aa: CASRRDLTETEAFF; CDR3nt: TGTGCCAGCAGGCGGGACCTCACGGAGACTGAAGCTTTCTTT
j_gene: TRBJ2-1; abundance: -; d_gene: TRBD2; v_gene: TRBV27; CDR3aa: CASSLFLREAYNEQFF; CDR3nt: TGTGCCAGCAGTTTATTCCTCCGGGAGGCATACAATGAGCAGTTCTTC
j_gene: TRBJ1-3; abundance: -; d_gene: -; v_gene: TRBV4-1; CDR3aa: CASSQELQGYSGNTIYF; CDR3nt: TGCGCCAGCAGCCAAGAATTACAGGGCTACTCTGGAAACACCATATATTTT
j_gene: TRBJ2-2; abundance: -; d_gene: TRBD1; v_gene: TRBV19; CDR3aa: CASTFFGGQGYTGELFF; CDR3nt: TGTGCCAGTACCTTCTTTGGGGGACAGGGTTACACCGGGGAGCTGTTTTTT
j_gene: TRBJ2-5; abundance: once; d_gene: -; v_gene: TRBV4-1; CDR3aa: CASSQLMTGETQYF; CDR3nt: TGCGCCAGCAGCCAACTAATGACTGGGGAGACCCAGTACTTC
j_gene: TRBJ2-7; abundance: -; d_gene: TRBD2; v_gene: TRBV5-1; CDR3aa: CASSRGLAGGRNEQYF; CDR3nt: TGCGCCAGCAGCCGCGGACTGGCGGGAGGACGAAACGAGCAGTACTTC
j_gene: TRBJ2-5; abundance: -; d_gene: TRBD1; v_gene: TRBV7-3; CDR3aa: CASSLQGTGETQYF; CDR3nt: TGTGCCAGCAGCCTACAGGGGACGGGGGAGACCCAGTACTTC
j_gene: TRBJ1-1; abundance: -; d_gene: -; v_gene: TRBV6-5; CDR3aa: CASGTTAEAFF; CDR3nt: TGTGCCAGCGGGACAACCGCTGAAGCTTTCTTT
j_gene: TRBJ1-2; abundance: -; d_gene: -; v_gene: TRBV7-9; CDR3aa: CASSSSSRGLNYGYTF; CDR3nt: TGTGCCAGCAGCTCCTCCTCACGCGGCCTAAACTATGGCTACACCTTC
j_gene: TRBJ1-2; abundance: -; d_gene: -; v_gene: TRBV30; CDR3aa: CAWSGLDGQNYGYTF; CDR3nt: TGTGCCTGGAGTGGGTTAGACGGACAGAACTATGGCTACACCTTC
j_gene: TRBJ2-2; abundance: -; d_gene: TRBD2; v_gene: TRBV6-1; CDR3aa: CASSVGRDYGELFF; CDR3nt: TGTGCCAGCAGTGTAGGGCGGGACTACGGGGAGCTGTTTTTT
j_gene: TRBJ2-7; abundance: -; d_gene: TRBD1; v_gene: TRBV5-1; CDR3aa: CASSPSDRGDEQYF; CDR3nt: TGCGCCAGCAGCCCCTCGGACAGGGGTGACGAGCAGTACTTC
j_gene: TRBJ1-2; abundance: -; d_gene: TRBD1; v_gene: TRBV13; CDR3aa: CASSEGALNYGYTF; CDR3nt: TGTGCCAGCAGCGAGGGGGCCCTTAACTATGGCTACACCTTC
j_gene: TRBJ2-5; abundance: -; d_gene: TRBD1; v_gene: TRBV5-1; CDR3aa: CASSSSGTGALLGETQYF; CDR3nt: TGCGCCAGCAGCTCTTCCGGGACAGGAGCCCTACTTGGGGAGACCCAGTACTTC
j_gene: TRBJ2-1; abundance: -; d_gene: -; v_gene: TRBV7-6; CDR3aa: CASSLTGSSYNEQFF; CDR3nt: TGTGCCAGCAGCTTGACAGGTTCATCTTACAATGAGCAGTTCTTC
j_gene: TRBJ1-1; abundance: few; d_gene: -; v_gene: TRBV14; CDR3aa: CASSQGGAWWDTEAFF; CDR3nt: TGTGCCAGCAGCCAAGGAGGTGCCTGGTGGGACACTGAAGCTTTCTTT
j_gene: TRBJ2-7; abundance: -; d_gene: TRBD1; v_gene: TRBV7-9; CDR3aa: CASSLRDRVYEQYF; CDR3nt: TGTGCCAGCAGCTTACGGGACAGGGTCTACGAGCAGTACTTC
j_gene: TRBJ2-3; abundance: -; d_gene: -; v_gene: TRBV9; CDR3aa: CASSVTAGASDTQYF; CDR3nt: TGTGCCAGCAGCGTCACCGCGGGGGCTTCAGATACGCAGTATTTT
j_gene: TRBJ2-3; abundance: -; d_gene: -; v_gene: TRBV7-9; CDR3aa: CASSGPDTQYF; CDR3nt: TGTGCCAGCAGCGGCCCAGATACGCAGTATTTT
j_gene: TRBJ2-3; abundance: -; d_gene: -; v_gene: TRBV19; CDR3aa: CASRVGRTDTQYF; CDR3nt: TGTGCCAGTAGAGTTGGGCGCACAGATACGCAGTATTTT
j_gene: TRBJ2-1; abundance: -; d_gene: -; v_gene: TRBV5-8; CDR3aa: CASSLGRAYNEQFF; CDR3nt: TGTGCCAGCAGCTTGGGGAGGGCATACAATGAGCAGTTCTTC
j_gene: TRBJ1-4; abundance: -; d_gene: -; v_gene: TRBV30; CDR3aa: CAWNPGQGGEKLFF; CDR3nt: TGTGCCTGGAACCCCGGGCAGGGTGGTGAAAAACTGTTTTTT
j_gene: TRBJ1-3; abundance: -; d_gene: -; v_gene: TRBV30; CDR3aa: CAWSPRIAGRNTIYF; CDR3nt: TGTGCCTGGAGTCCCCGGATTGCGGGTAGAAACACCATATATTTT
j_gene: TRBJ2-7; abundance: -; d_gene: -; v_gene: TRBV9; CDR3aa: CASSPQGMFEQYF; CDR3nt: TGTGCCAGCAGCCCTCAGGGGATGTTCGAGCAGTACTTC
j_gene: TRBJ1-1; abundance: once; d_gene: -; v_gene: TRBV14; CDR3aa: CASSQGRSQNTEAFF; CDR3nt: TGTGCCAGCAGCCAAGGAAGAAGCCAGAACACTGAAGCTTTCTTT
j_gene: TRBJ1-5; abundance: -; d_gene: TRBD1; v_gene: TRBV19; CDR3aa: CASRTGGNQPQHF; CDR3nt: TGTGCCAGTAGGACAGGGGGCAATCAGCCCCAGCATTTT
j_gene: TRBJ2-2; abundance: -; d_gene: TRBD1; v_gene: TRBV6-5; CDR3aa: CASSYDRGLGTGELFF; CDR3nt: TGTGCCAGCAGTTACGACAGGGGGCTCGGGACCGGGGAGCTGTTTTTT
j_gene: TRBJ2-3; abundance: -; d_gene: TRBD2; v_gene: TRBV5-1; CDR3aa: CASSLEREITDTQYF; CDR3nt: TGCGCCAGCAGCTTGGAGCGGGAGATCACAGATACGCAGTATTTT
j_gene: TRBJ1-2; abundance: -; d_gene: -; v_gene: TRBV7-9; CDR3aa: CASSSSSLPDRRNYGYTF; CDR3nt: TGTGCCAGCAGCTCAAGCTCGCTCCCCGACAGGAGAAACTATGGCTACACCTTC
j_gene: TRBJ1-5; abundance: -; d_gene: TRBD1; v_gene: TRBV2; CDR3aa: CATRDRENSNQPQHF; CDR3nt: TGTGCCACCCGGGACAGGGAAAATAGCAATCAGCCCCAGCATTTT
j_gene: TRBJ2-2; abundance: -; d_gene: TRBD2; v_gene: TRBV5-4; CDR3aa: CASSPGLAVNTGELFF; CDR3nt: TGTGCCAGCAGCCCGGGACTAGCGGTGAACACCGGGGAGCTGTTTTTT
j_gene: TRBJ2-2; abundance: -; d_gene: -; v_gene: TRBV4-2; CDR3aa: CASSHRGDEWTGELFF; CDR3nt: TGTGCCAGCAGCCATAGGGGCGACGAGTGGACCGGGGAGCTGTTTTTT
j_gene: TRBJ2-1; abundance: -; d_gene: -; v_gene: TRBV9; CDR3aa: CASSVARGYNEQFF; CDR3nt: TGTGCCAGCAGCGTAGCTCGGGGTTACAATGAGCAGTTCTTC
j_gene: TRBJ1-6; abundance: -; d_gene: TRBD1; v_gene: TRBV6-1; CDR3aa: CASIARTGGGVWGSF; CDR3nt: TGTGCCAGCATCGCTAGGACAGGGGGGGGCGTATGGGGCAGTTTT
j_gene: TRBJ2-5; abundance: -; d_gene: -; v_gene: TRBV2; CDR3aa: CASSVRLSYQETQYF; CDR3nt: TGTGCCAGCAGTGTACGACTTTCGTACCAAGAGACCCAGTACTTC
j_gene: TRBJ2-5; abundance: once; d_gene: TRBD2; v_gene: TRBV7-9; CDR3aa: CASSDGGGGIEETQYF; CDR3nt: TGTGCCAGCAGCGATGGGGGGGGAGGAATCGAAGAGACCCAGTACTTC
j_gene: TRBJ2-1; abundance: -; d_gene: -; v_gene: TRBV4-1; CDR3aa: CASSQGWGGPVDYEQFF; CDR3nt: TGCGCCAGCAGCCAAGGGTGGGGCGGCCCAGTCGATTATGAGCAGTTCTTC
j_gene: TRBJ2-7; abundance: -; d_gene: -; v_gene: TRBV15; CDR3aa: CATSGGGGRYEQYF; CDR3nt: TGTGCCACCAGCGGTGGGGGGGGCCGGTACGAGCAGTACTTC
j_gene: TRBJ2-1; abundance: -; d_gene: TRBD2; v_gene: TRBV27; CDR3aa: CASSRISSGTYNEQFF; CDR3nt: TGTGCCAGCAGCCGTATCTCTAGCGGTACCTACAATGAGCAGTTCTTC
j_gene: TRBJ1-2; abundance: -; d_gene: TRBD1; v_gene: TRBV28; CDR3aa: CASTIPNWDRFGGYTF; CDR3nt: TGTGCCAGCACAATCCCAAACTGGGACAGGTTTGGCGGCTACACCTTC
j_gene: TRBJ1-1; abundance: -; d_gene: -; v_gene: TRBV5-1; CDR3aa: CASSLAHVGRGNTEAFF; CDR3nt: TGCGCCAGCAGCTTGGCCCATGTGGGGAGGGGGAACACTGAAGCTTTCTTT
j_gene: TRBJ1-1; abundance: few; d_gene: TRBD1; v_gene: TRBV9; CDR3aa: CASSVGGQGREAFF; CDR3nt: TGTGCCAGCAGCGTAGGAGGACAGGGAAGGGAAGCTTTCTTT
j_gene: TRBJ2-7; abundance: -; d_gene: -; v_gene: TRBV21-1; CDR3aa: CASSKAGTGNPTQYF; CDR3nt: TGTGCCAGCAGCAAAGCCGGGACAGGGAATCCGACGCAGTACTTC
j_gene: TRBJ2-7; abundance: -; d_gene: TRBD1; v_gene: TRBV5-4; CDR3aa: CASRNGTGPYEQYF; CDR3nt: TGTGCCAGCAGGAATGGGACAGGGCCCTACGAGCAGTACTTC
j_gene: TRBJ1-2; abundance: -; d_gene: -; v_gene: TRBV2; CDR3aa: CASSWGDRSYGYTF; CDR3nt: TGTGCCAGCAGTTGGGGCGACAGGAGCTATGGCTACACCTTC